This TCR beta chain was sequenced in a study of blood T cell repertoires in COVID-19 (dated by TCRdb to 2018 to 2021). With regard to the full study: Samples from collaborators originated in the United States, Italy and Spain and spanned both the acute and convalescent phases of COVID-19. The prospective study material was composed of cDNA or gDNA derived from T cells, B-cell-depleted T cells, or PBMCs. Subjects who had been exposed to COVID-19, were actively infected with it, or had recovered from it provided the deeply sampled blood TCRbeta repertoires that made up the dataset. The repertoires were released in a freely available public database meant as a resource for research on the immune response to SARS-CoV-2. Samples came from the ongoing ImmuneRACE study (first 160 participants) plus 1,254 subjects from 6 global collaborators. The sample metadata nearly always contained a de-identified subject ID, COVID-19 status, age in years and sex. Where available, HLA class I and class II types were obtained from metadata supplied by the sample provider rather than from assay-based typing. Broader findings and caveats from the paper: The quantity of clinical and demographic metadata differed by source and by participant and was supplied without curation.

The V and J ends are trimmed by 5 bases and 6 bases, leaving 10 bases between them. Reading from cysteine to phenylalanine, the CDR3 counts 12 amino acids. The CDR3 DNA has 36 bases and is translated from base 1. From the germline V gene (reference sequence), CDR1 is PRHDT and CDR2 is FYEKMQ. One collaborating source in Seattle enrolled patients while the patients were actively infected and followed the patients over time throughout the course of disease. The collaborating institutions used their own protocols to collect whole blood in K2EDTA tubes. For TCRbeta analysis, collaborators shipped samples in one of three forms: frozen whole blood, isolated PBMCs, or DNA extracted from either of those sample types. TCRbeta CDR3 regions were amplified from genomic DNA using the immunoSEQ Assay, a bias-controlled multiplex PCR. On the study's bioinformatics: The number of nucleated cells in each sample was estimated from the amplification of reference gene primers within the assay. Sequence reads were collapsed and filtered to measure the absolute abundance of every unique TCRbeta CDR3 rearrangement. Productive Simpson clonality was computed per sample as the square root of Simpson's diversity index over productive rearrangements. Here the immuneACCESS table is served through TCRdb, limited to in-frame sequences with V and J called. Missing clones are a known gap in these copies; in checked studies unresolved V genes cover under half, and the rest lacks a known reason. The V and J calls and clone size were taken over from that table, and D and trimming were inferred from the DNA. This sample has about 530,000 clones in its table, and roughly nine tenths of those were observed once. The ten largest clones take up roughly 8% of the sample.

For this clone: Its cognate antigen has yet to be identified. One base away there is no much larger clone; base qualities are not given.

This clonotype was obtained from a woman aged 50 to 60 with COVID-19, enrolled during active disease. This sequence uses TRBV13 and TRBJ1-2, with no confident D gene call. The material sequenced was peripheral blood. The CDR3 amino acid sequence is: CASSLGLDGYTF. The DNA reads TGTGCCAGCAGCCTCGGACTGGATGGCTACACCTTC.